These 17 T cell receptor beta chains originate from one sample sequenced in a study of T cells after yellow fever vaccination. Each CDR3 protein is one row after TCRdb ran MiXCR on the 5' RACE reads. The sample holds 340,000 or so distinct CDR3 sequences, roughly an eighth seen once. The sample was CD4+ T cells sorted from PBMCs, taken 15 days after the yellow fever booster vaccination. The receptors were sampled from a young man who received the YFV17D yellow fever vaccine.

This clonotype was recorded only once. Possible read error: a much larger clone is one base away. This chain connects TRBV4-2 to TRBJ2-1; the D gene is possibly TRBD2 (6 bases). The CDR3 consists of 15 residues. Germline V gene data show CDR1 as LGHNA and CDR2 as YNFKEQ. V lost 0 bases and J lost 7, with 13 bases in between. The CDR3 region has the DNA TGTGCCAGCAGCCAAGAGGGTCGACGGGGGAATGAGCAGTTCTTC. This sequence encodes CASSQEGRRGNEQFF.

Only a few counts were recorded for this clonotype. The chain's CDR3 is CASSLSVTGELFF. The CDR3 coding sequence is TGTGCCAGCAGCTTATCAGTCACCGGGGAGCTGTTTTTT. The chain is built from TRBV7-9 and TRBJ2-2; D is uncertain. V was cut by 2 bases and J by 4 bases, with 5 bases left in between. From germline, CDR1 is SEHNR and CDR2 FQNEAQ (reference sequence). The CDR3 runs to 13 residues.

The chain recombines TRBV7-2 with TRBJ1-6; 7 positions match TRBD1. There are 13 residues in the CDR3. J gave up 7 bases and V 5 bases, and 2 bases lay outside the gene matches. Germline CDR1 is SGHTA and CDR2 is FQGNSA. The CDR3 reads CASSTDRNSPLHF. The CDR3 DNA reads TGTGCCAGCAGCACGGACAGGAATTCACCCCTCCACTTT.

Only a few counts were recorded for this clonotype. The chain combines TRBV7-2 with TRBJ2-7; D remains ambiguous. The germline V gene encodes CDR1 SGHTA and CDR2 FQGNSA. This CDR3 is 15 amino acids long. Trimming took off 2 bases at V and 1 base at J, with 12 bases between the two ends. CDR3 sequence: CASSLYGLESYEQYF. CDR3 DNA sequence: TGTGCCAGCAGCTTATACGGGCTAGAGTCCTACGAGCAGTACTTC.

The chain carries TRBV4-2 and TRBJ1-2; D ambiguous. The length of the CDR3 is 14 residues. Trimming stripped 0 bases from V and 5 bases from J, with 10 bases between. Per the germline V gene, CDR1 is LGHNA and CDR2 is YNFKEQ. The CDR3 DNA reads TGTGCCAGCAGCCAAGAACTGCGGGGATATGGCTACACCTTC. Its protein product is CASSQELRGYGYTF.

This clonotype was observed a few times. CDR3 coding DNA: TGCAGTGCTAGAGGTGTGACAGGGGCCTCAGATACGCAGTATTTT. Its protein is CSARGVTGASDTQYF. The chain uses TRBV20-1 and TRBJ2-3, with 8 nucleotides matching TRBD1. Germline CDR1 DFQATT, CDR2 SNEGSKA (reference sequence). Losses at the gene ends were 1 base for V and 4 bases for J; bases not matched to a gene: 7. The CDR3 spans 15 residues.

The V call is TRBV6-5, the J call TRBJ1-6; TRBD1 is a possible D gene (5 bases). Germline loops: CDR1 MNHEY, CDR2 SVGAGI. The V end lost 0 bases, the J end lost 8 bases, and 11 bases lay between the germline ends. The CDR3 runs 15 residues. In DNA, the CDR3 is TGTGCCAGCAGTTACTCGGGACCGGGCGATTCACCCCTCCACTTT. This codes for CASSYSGPGDSPLHF.

V usage is TRBV20-1 and J usage is TRBJ1-4; 7 bases match TRBD1. CDR1 and CDR2 from the germline V gene are DFQATT and SNEGSKA (reference sequence). There are 13 residues in the CDR3. With 6 bases clipped from V and 5 bases from J, the junction kept 6 bases outside the gene matches. The CDR3 sequence: CSAATGRNEKLFF. The CDR3 DNA reads as TGCAGTGCCGCGACAGGGCGGAATGAAAAACTGTTTTTT.

The chain uses TRBV20-1 and TRBJ1-1, with 7 bases matching TRBD1. Germline trimming cut 6 bases from V and 1 base from J; bases unmatched to any gene: 11. Germline CDR1 is DFQATT and CDR2 is SNEGSKA (reference sequence). This CDR3 is built from 15 residues. The DNA of the CDR3 is TGCAGTGCCAGGAAGGGGGCGGCACGGAACACTGAAGCTTTCTTT. It encodes CSARKGAARNTEAFF.

The J gene is TRBJ2-3, the V gene TRBV7-2; D possibly corresponds to TRBD1 (5 bases). Germline CDR1 reads SGHTA; CDR2 reads FQGNSA. CDR3 length equals 14 residues. The V gene lost 5 bases and the J gene lost 5 bases, with 14 bases spanning the gap. In DNA form, the CDR3 reads TGTGCCAGCAGCCCCGGACACGTAGTAGATACGCAGTATTTT. Its protein product is CASSPGHVVDTQYF.

DNA for the CDR3: TGTGCCAGCTATTCCTGGAACAGTTATAATGAGCAGTTCTTC. It specifies CASYSWNSYNEQFF. V and J are TRBV28 and TRBJ2-1; unclear D gene. Between the trimmed V and J ends, which lost 8 bases and 7 bases, there was a span of 18 bases. This CDR3 is 14 amino acids long. The germline V gene has CDR1 MDHEN and CDR2 SYDVKM.

The chain combines TRBV7-9 with TRBJ2-7, with 14 bases matching TRBD2. The CDR3 length is 18 residues. Germline V gives CDR1 SEHNR, CDR2 FQNEAQ (reference sequence). J lost 0 bases, V lost 7 bases, and 11 bases had no gene match. The DNA of the CDR3 is TGTGCCAGCACGTCCGGGACTAGCGGGGGATTAAGCTCCTACGAGCAGTACTTC. Protein sequence: CASTSGTSGGLSSYEQYF.

The rearrangement joins TRBV5-1 to TRBJ1-1; D is uncertain. Germline values: CDR1 SGHRS, CDR2 YFSETQ. With 3 bases removed from V and 7 bases from J, the gap between germline ends came to 13 bases. The CDR3 sequence is 13 residues long. This CDR3 is CASSSPGSIEAFF. The CDR3 region has the DNA TGCGCCAGCAGCTCTCCGGGGAGCATTGAAGCTTTCTTT.

The chain recombines TRBV27 with TRBJ2-7, with a weak D call TRBD1 (5 bases). The CDR3 totals 15 residues. Germline loops: CDR1 MNHEY, CDR2 SMNVEV (reference sequence). V lost 2 bases to trimming and J lost 3 bases, with 14 bases between them. CDR3 in DNA: TGTGCCAGCAGTTTACGTCTGGGGCCCCGCTACGAGCAGTACTTC. It is translated as CASSLRLGPRYEQYF.

V gene TRBV6-2 or TRBV6-3 combines with J gene TRBJ1-1; D may be TRBD1 (6 bases). Germline V gene data show CDR1 as MNHEY and CDR2 as SVGEGT. Trimming shortened V by 8 bases and J by 0 bases, and 10 bases separated the two germline ends. This CDR3 comprises 13 residues. CDR3 sequence: CASGDTLNTEAFF. CDR3 in DNA: TGTGCCAGCGGGGACACCCTGAACACTGAAGCTTTCTTT.

This clonotype showed up just a few times. This chain joins TRBV12-3 or TRBV12-4 and TRBJ1-2; possibly TRBD1 for D (5 bases). The CDR3 spans 13 residues. Between the trimmed V and J ends, which lost 6 bases and 7 bases, there was a span of 15 bases. The CDR3 sequence: CASSPLPGGGYTF. The DNA of the CDR3 is TGTGCCAGCAGCCCACTGCCCGGGGGTGGCTACACCTTC.

The genes are TRBV18 and TRBJ1-2; D might be TRBD1 (5 bases). V was clipped by 3 bases and J by 0 bases, with 11 bases between them. Germline V gene data show CDR1 as KGHSH and CDR2 as LQKENI. The CDR3 extends over 15 amino acids. CDR3 loop: CASSPALQANYGYTF. CDR3 nucleotides: TGTGCCAGCTCACCGGCCTTACAGGCTAACTATGGCTACACCTTC.